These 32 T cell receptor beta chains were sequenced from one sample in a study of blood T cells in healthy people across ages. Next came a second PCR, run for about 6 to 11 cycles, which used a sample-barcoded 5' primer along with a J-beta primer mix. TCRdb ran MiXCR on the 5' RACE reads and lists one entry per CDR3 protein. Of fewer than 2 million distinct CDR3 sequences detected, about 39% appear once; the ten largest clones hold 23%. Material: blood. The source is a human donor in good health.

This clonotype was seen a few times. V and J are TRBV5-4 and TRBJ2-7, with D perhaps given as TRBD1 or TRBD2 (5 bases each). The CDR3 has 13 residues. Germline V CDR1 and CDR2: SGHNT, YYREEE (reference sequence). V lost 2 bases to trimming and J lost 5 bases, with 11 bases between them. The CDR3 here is CASSFRGGHEQYF. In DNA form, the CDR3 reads TGTGCCAGCAGCTTTCGTGGGGGTCACGAGCAGTACTTC.

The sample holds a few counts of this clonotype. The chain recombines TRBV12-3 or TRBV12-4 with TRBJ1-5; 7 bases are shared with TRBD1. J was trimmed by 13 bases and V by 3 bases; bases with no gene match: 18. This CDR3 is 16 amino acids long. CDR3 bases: TGTGCCAGCAGTTTGTTAACAAGGGACAGCAACCCTGTGCAGCATTTT. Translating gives CASSLLTRDSNPVQHF.

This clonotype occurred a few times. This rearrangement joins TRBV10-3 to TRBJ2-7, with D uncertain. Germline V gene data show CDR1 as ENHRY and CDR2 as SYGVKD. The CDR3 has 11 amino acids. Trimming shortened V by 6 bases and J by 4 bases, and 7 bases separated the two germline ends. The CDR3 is CAIRAQYEQYF. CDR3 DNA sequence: TGTGCCATCAGGGCACAGTACGAGCAGTACTTC.

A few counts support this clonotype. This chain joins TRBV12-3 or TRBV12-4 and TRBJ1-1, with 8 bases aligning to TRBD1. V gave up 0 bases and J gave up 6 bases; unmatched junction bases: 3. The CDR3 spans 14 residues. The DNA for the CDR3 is TGTGCCAGCAGTTTAGCTCAGGGGGCGGCTGAAGCTTTCTTT. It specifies CASSLAQGAAEAFF.

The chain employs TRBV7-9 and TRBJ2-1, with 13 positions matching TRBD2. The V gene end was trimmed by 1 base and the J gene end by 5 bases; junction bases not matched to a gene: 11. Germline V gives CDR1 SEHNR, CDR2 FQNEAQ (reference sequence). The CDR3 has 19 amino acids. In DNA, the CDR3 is TGTGCCAGCAGCTTAGGTGGACTAGCGGGGGCCTCGTTAAACAATGAGCAGTTCTTC. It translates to CASSLGGLAGASLNNEQFF.

CDR3 in DNA: TGCGCCAGCAGCTTGACTACTAGCGGGGTAACCAATGAGCAGTTCTTC. This encodes CASSLTTSGVTNEQFF. V usage is TRBV5-1 and J usage is TRBJ2-1; 10 bases are shared with TRBD2. Looked up from germline, CDR1 is SGHRS and CDR2 is YFSETQ. The CDR3 loop spans 16 amino acids. V gave up 1 base and J gave up 6 bases; unmatched junction bases: 7.

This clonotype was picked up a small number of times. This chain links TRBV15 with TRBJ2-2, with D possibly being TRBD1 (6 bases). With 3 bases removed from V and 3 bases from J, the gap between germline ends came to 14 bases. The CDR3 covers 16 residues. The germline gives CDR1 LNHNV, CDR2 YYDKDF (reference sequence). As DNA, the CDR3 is TGTGCCACCAGCAGCTTGGGACAAGAAGACACCGGGGAGCTGTTTTTT. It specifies CATSSLGQEDTGELFF.

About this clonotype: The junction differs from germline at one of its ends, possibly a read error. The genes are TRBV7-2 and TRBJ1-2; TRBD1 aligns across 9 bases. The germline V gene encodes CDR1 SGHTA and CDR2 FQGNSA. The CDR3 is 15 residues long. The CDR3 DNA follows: TGTGCCAGCAGCTCTTGGACAGGGGCTAACTTTGGCTACACCTTC. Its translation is CASSSWTGANFGYTF.

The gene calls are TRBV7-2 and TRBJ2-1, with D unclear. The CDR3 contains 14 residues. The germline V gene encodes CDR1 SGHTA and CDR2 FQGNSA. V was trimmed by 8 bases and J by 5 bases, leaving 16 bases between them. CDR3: CASQIWRDHNEQFF. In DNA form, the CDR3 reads TGTGCCAGCCAAATTTGGCGCGATCACAATGAGCAGTTCTTC.

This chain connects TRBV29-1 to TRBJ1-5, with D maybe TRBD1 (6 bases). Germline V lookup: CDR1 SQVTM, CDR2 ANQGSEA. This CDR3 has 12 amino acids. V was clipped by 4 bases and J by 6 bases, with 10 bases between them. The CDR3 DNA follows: TGCAGCGTTGCCCAGGGGAGTCAGCCCCAGCATTTT. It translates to CSVAQGSQPQHF.

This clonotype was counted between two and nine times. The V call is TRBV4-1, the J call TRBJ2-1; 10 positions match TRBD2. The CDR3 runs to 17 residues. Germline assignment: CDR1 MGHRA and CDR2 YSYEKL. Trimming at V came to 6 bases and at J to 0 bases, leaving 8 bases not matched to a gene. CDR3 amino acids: CASSRSGGGGSYNEQFF. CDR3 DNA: TGCGCCAGCAGTCGGAGCGGGGGGGGCGGCTCCTACAATGAGCAGTTCTTC.

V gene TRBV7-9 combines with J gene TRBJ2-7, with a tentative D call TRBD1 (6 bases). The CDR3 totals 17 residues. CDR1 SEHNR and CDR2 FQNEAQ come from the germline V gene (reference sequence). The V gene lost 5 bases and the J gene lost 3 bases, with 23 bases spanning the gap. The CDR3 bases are TGTGCCAGCAGCCCCGGACCAGGGGACCCTCGGAGCTACGAGCAGTACTTC. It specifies CASSPGPGDPRSYEQYF. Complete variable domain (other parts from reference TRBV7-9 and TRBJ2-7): DTGVSQNPRHKITKRGQNVTFRCDPISEHNRLYWYRQTLGQGPEFLTYFQNEAQLEKSRLLSDRFSAERPKGSFSTLEIQRTEQGDSAMYLCASSPGPGDPRSYEQYFGPGTRLTVT.

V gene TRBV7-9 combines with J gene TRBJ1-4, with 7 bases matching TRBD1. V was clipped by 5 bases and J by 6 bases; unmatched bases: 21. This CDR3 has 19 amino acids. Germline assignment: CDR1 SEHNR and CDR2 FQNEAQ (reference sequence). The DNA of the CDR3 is TGTGCCAGCAGCCACCCCCCTAACAGGGGAGGGTTTAAGGATGAAAAACTGTTTTTT. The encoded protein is CASSHPPNRGGFKDEKLFF.

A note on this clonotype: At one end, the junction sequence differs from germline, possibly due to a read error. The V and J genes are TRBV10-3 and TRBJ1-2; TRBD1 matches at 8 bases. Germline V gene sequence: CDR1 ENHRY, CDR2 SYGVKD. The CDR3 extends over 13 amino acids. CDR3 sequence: CAVSEQGASGYTF. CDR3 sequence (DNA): TGTGCCGTCAGTGAGCAGGGGGCAAGTGGCTACACCTTC.

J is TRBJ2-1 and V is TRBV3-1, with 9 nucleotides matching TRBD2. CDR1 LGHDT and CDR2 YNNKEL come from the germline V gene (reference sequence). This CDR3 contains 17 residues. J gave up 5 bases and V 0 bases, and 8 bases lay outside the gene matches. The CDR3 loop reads CASSQDQLAGFHNEQFF. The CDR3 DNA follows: TGTGCCAGCAGCCAAGACCAGCTAGCGGGGTTCCACAATGAGCAGTTCTTC.

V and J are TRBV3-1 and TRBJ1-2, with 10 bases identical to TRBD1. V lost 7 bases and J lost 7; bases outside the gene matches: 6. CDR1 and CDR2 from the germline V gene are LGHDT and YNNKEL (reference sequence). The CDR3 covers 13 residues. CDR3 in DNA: TGTGCCAGCACCCAGGGACAGGGGCTTGGCTACACCTTC. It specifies CASTQGQGLGYTF.

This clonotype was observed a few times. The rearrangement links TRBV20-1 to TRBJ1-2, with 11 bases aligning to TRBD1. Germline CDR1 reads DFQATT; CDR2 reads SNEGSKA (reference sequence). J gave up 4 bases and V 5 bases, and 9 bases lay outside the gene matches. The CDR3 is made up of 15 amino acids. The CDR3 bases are TGCAGTGCTCAAGGCTCGGGACAGGGGGGCTATGGCTACACCTTC. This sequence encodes CSAQGSGQGGYGYTF.

CDR3: CASSLDLVRTSGTYEQYF. The CDR3 DNA reads as TGTGCCAGCAGCTTAGACCTGGTCCGTACTAGCGGAACCTACGAGCAGTACTTC. J is TRBJ2-5 and V is TRBV7-2; TRBD2 matches at 8 bases. The J call may be incorrect, as the DNA end agrees better with TRBJ2-7. CDR1 is SGHTA and CDR2 is FQGNSA in the germline V gene. The CDR3 has 18 amino acids.

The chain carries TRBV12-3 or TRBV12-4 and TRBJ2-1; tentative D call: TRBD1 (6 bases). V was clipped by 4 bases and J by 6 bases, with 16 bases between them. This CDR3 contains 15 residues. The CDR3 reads CASSSVDSGTNEQFF. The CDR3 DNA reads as TGTGCCAGCAGTTCGGTGGACAGCGGCACCAATGAGCAGTTCTTC.

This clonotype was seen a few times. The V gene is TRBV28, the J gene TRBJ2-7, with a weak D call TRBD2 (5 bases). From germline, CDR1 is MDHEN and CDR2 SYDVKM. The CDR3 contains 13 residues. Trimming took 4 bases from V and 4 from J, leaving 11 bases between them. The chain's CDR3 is CASSWRMTYEQYF. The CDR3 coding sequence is TGTGCCAGCAGTTGGAGGATGACTTACGAGCAGTACTTC. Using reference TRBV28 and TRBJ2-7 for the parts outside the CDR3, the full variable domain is DVKVTQSSRYLVKRTGEKVFLECVQDMDHENMFWYRQDPGLGLRLIYFSYDVKMKEKGDIPEGYSVSREKKERFSLILESASTNQTSMYLCASSWRMTYEQYFGPGTRLTVT.

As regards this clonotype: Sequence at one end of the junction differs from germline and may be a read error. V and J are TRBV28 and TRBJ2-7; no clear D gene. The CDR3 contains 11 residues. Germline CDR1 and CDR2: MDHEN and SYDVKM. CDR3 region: CAGSPNYEQYF. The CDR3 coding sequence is TGTGCCGGCAGTCCCAACTACGAGCAGTACTTC.

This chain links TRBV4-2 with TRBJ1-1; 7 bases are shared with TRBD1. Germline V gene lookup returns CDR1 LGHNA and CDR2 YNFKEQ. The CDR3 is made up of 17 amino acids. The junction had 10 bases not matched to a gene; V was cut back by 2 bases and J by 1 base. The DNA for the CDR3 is TGTGCCAGCAGCCAAATTAACCGGGACAGTTCGAACACTGAAGCTTTCTTT. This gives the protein CASSQINRDSSNTEAFF.

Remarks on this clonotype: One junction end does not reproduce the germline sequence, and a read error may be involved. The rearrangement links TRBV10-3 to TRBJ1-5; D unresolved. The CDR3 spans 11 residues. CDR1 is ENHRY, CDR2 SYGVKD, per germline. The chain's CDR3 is CATGVSQPQHF. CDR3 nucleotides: TGCGCCACCGGGGTCAGTCAGCCCCAGCATTTT.

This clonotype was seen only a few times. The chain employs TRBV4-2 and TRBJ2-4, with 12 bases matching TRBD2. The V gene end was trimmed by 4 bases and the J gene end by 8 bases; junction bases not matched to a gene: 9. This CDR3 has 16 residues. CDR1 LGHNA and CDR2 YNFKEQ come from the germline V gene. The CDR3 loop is CASSPTSGGPRYIQYF. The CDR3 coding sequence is TGTGCCAGCAGCCCAACTAGCGGGGGGCCCCGGTACATTCAGTACTTC.

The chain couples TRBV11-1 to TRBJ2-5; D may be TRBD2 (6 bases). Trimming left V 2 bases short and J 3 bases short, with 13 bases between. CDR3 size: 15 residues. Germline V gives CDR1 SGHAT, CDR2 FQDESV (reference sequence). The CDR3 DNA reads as TGTGCCAGCAGCTTAATGGGAGGAGGGGAAGAGACCCAGTACTTC. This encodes CASSLMGGGEETQYF. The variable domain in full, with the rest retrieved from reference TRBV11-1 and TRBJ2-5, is EAEVAQSPRYKITEKSQAVAFWCDPISGHATLYWYRQILGQGPELLVQFQDESVVDDSQLPKDRFSAERLKGVDSTLKIQPAELGDSAMYLCASSLMGGGEETQYFGPGTRLLVL.

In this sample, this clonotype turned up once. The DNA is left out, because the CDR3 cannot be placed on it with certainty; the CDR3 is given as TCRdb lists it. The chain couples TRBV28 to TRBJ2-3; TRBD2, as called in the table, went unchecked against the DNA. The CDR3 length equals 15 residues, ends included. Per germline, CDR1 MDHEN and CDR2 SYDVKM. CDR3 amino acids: CASSSPRWGGGASYF.

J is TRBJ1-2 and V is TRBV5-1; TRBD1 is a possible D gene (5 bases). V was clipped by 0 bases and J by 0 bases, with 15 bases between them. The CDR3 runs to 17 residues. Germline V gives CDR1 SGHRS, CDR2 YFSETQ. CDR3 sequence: CASSLEGVRFSNYGYTF. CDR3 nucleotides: TGCGCCAGCAGCTTGGAAGGGGTCCGATTTTCTAACTATGGCTACACCTTC.

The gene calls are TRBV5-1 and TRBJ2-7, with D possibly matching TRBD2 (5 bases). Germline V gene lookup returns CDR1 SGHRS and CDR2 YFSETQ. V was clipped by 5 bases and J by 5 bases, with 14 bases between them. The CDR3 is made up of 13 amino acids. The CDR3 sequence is CASREVGIDEQYF. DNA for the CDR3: TGCGCCAGCAGGGAGGTAGGGATCGACGAGCAGTACTTC.

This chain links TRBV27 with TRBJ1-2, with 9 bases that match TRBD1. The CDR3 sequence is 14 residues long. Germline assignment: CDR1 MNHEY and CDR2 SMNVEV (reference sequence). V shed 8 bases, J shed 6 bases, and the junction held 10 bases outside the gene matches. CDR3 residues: CASGIHRGLDGYTF. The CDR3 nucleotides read TGTGCCAGCGGAATCCACAGGGGGCTCGATGGCTACACCTTC.

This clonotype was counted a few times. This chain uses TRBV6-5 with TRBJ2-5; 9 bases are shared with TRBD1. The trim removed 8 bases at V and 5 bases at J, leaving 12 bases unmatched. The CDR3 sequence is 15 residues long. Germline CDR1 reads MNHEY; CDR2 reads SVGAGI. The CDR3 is CASRKIQGATETQYF. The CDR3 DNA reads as TGTGCCAGCCGCAAAATACAGGGGGCGACGGAGACCCAGTACTTC.

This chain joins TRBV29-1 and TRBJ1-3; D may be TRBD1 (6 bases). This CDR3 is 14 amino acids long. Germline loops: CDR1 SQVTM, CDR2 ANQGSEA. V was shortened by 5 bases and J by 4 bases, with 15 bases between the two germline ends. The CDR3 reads CSVTGLDSGNTIYF. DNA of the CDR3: TGCAGCGTTACAGGGTTGGATTCCGGAAACACCATATATTTT. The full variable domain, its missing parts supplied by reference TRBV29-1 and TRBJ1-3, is SAVISQKPSRDICQRGTSLTIQCQVDSQVTMMFWYRQQPGQSLTLIATANQGSEATYESGFVIDKFPISRPNLTFSTLTVSNMSPEDSSIYLCSVTGLDSGNTIYFGEGSWLTVV.

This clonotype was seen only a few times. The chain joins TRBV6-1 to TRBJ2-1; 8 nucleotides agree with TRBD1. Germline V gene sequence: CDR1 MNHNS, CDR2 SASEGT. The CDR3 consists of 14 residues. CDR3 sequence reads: CATDEGTGTNEQFF. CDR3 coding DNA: TGTGCTACGGATGAGGGGACAGGTACCAATGAGCAGTTCTTC.